This entry lists 30 T cell receptor beta chains sequenced from one sample in a study of T-cell memory formation after mild COVID-19. One entry per CDR3 protein results from TCRdb running MiXCR on the 5' RACE reads. This sample has roughly 620,000 distinct CDR3 sequences, with 18% found just once. Sequenced: PBMCs or a T cell subset sorted from them (not recorded which). These receptors originate from an adult woman who had mild COVID-19 (a few samples of this study predate the infection). Cell type and time point are not known.

The chain recombines TRBV7-2 with TRBJ1-2, with TRBD1 identical over 8 bases. The CDR3 covers 16 residues. J lost 8 bases, V lost 1 base, and 12 bases had no gene match. Germline V CDR1 and CDR2: SGHTA, FQGNSA. This CDR3 reads CASSLVGQGAIVGYTF. Written as DNA, the CDR3 is TGTGCCAGCAGCTTAGTAGGACAGGGAGCTATTGTGGGCTACACCTTC.

This chain joins TRBV12-3 or TRBV12-4 and TRBJ2-7; either TRBD1 or TRBD2 may fit D (5 bases each). Trimming shortened V by 5 bases and J by 0 bases, and 14 bases separated the two germline ends. The length of the CDR3 is 15 residues. The CDR3 is CASSRGPPSSYEQYF. For the CDR3, the DNA is TGTGCCAGCAGTCGGGGACCGCCGAGCTCCTACGAGCAGTACTTC.

Remarks on this clonotype: One end of the junction is discordant with germline, which a read error may explain. J is TRBJ2-1 and V is TRBV7-7; 11 bases match TRBD2. CDR3 length: 19 residues. The germline V gene encodes CDR1 SSHAT and CDR2 FNYEAQ (reference sequence). CDR3 protein: CASSLEVPLAGGSYNEQFF. CDR3 nucleotide sequence: TGTGCTAGCAGCTTAGAGGTGCCCCTAGCGGGAGGATCCTACAATGAGCAGTTCTTC. The whole variable domain, remainder taken from reference TRBV7-7 and TRBJ2-1, is GAGVSQSPRYKVTKRGQDVTLRCDPISSHATLYWYQQALGQGPEFLTYFNYEAQPDKSGLPSDRFSAERPEGSISTLTIQRTEQRDSAMYRCASSLEVPLAGGSYNEQFFGPGTRLTVL.

The CDR3 DNA is TGTGCCAGCAGCGCGGGACTAGCGGGGGTGTATACGCAGTATTTT. This sequence encodes CASSAGLAGVYTQYF. The chain uses TRBV27 and TRBJ2-3; 14 nucleotides agree with TRBD2. The ends lost 6 bases at V and 7 bases at J; junction bases unmatched: 6. Germline lookup yields CDR1 MNHEY and CDR2 SMNVEV (reference sequence). This CDR3 is 15 amino acids long.

The chain's CDR3 is CASSPRQSSYNEQFF. CDR3 in DNA: TGTGCCAGCAGCCCCAGACAGAGCTCCTACAATGAGCAGTTCTTC. This chain joins TRBV9 and TRBJ2-1; tentative D call: TRBD1 (5 bases). The CDR3 has 15 amino acids. V shed 4 bases and J shed 0 bases, with 11 bases lying between them. Germline CDR1 reads SGDLS; CDR2 reads YYNGEE.

V gene TRBV7-6 combines with J gene TRBJ2-7; 10 nucleotides match TRBD1. V lost 5 bases, J lost 2 bases, and 6 bases stayed unmatched. The CDR3 loop spans 15 amino acids. Germline-derived CDR1 and CDR2 are SGHVS and FNYEAQ. The CDR3 sequence is CASSPTGGDPYEQYF. The CDR3 coding sequence is TGTGCCAGCAGCCCGACAGGGGGCGACCCCTACGAGCAGTACTTC.

The rearrangement joins TRBV5-6 to TRBJ2-1; 7 bases map to TRBD2. The CDR3 runs 16 residues. Germline V gene sequence: CDR1 SGHDT, CDR2 YYEEEE. With V trimmed by 0 bases and J by 9 bases, 12 bases remained unmatched. The CDR3 loop is CASSLAPGLRGGEQFF. CDR3 bases: TGTGCCAGCAGCTTGGCCCCGGGACTACGCGGGGGTGAGCAGTTCTTC.

This sequence joins TRBV29-1 and TRBJ1-1; no clear D. Germline V gene sequence: CDR1 SQVTM, CDR2 ANQGSEA. The CDR3 is made up of 13 amino acids. The V end was cut by 7 bases, the J end by 4 bases, with 16 bases between. CDR3 nucleotides: TGCAGCGCCTCCACTTTGAAGGGCACTGAAGCTTTCTTT. Encoded protein: CSASTLKGTEAFF.

This clonotype was counted only a few times. This chain links TRBV6-2 or TRBV6-3 with TRBJ2-1; TRBD2 agrees at 11 bases. V lost 5 bases, J lost 7 bases, and 10 bases stayed unmatched. This CDR3 is 16 amino acids long. From germline, CDR1 is MNHEY and CDR2 SVGEGT. Here the CDR3 DNA reads TGTGCCAGCAGTCACTTAGCGGGGGGGCCGGGGAATGAGCAGTTCTTC. As protein: CASSHLAGGPGNEQFF.

The chain combines TRBV6-5 with TRBJ1-2; TRBD1 matches at 8 bases. This CDR3 comprises 13 residues. With 5 bases clipped from V and 8 bases from J, the junction kept 7 bases outside the gene matches. Germline V gene sequence: CDR1 MNHEY, CDR2 SVGAGI. CDR3 sequence (DNA): TGTGCCAGCAGTCGTCCGACAGGGGAAGGCTACACCTTC. This translates into CASSRPTGEGYTF.

The V call is TRBV20-1, the J call TRBJ2-7, with 8 bases aligning to TRBD1. Per germline, CDR1 DFQATT and CDR2 SNEGSKA (reference sequence). This CDR3 region has 14 residues. With 0 bases clipped from V and 6 bases from J, the junction kept 7 bases outside the gene matches. The CDR3 loop is CSARETGAGSEQYF. The CDR3 nucleotides are TGCAGTGCTAGAGAGACAGGGGCAGGTTCCGAGCAGTACTTC.

This rearrangement joins TRBV13 to TRBJ1-2; a weak D match, TRBD1 (6 bases). This CDR3 is built from 13 residues. Per the germline V gene, CDR1 is PRHDT and CDR2 is FYEKMQ (reference sequence). The ends were cut back, 4 bases at V and 4 bases at J, with 10 bases in the middle. This chain's CDR3 is CASSSTGSYGYTF. CDR3 in DNA: TGTGCCAGCAGCTCAACAGGGAGCTATGGCTACACCTTC.

The chain carries TRBV12-3 or TRBV12-4 and TRBJ2-5, with D tentatively TRBD1 (7 bases). The germline V and J ends were trimmed by 5 bases and 3 bases, with 10 bases remaining between them. This CDR3 region has 13 residues. CDR3 loop: CASSDREEETQYF. CDR3 bases: TGTGCCAGCAGTGACAGGGAGGAAGAGACCCAGTACTTC.

This clonotype was picked up many times. The rearrangement uses TRBV4-3 and TRBJ2-2, with D unclear. V lost 0 bases and J lost 4, with 3 bases in between. Germline CDR1 and CDR2: LGHNA and YSLEER. The CDR3 is made up of 13 amino acids. This chain's CDR3 is CASSQDVTGELFF. As DNA, the CDR3 is TGCGCCAGCAGCCAAGACGTCACCGGGGAGCTGTTTTTT.

This clonotype was counted a few times. The chain has TRBV7-9 and TRBJ1-2; the D gene is possibly TRBD1 (5 bases). Germline V gene sequence: CDR1 SEHNR, CDR2 FQNEAQ (reference sequence). CDR3 size: 13 residues. The V gene lost 5 bases and the J gene lost 8 bases, with 15 bases spanning the gap. CDR3 in DNA: TGTGCCAGCAGCCAACACGGGGGAGGCGGCTACACCTTC. Translation gives CASSQHGGGGYTF.

The chain has TRBV3-1 and TRBJ2-7; possibly TRBD2 for D (5 bases). The CDR3 runs 16 residues. Germline V gene lookup returns CDR1 LGHDT and CDR2 YNNKEL (reference sequence). Trimming pared 3 bases from V and 3 bases from J, leaving 18 bases between. CDR3 sequence reads: CASSQVRGYQSYEQYF. The CDR3 coding sequence is TGTGCCAGCAGCCAGGTGAGAGGGTATCAAAGCTACGAGCAGTACTTC.

This clonotype occurred a few times. This rearrangement joins TRBV2 to TRBJ2-7; D is possibly TRBD1 (6 bases). Germline values: CDR1 SNHLY, CDR2 FYNNEI. V was pared by 6 bases and J by 5 bases, with 14 bases between. CDR3 length: 13 residues. The chain's CDR3 is CASSLDRSNEQYF. DNA for the CDR3: TGTGCCAGCAGCCTAGACAGGTCCAACGAGCAGTACTTC.

This clonotype was picked up a small number of times. The V call is TRBV6-2 or TRBV6-3, the J call TRBJ2-3, with 7 bases aligning to TRBD2. V lost 7 bases to trimming and J lost 3 bases; unmatched junction nucleotides: 7. The length of the CDR3 is 14 residues. CDR1 is MNHEY and CDR2 is SVGEGT in the germline V gene. The chain's CDR3 is CASNRGDVTDTQYF. The CDR3 DNA sequence: TGTGCCAGCAACCGGGGGGATGTAACAGATACGCAGTATTTT.

V and J are TRBV4-1 and TRBJ1-2; maybe TRBD1 (5 bases). V lost 0 bases to trimming and J lost 4 bases, with 12 bases between them. The CDR3 spans 15 residues. Germline CDR1 is MGHRA and CDR2 is YSYEKL. The DNA of the CDR3 is TGCGCCAGCAGCCAAGAATCCGTGACAGTCTATGGCTACACCTTC. Protein: CASSQESVTVYGYTF.

The chain couples TRBV11-2 to TRBJ2-5; D call uncertain. Germline V gene lookup returns CDR1 SGHAT and CDR2 FQNNGV. The CDR3 contains 13 residues. The V gene lost 5 bases and the J gene lost 2 bases, with 9 bases spanning the gap. In nucleotides, the CDR3 is TGTGCCAGCAGCCGAGGAGCGCAAGAGACCCAGTACTTC. This gives the protein CASSRGAQETQYF.

This clonotype was seen a few times. V and J are TRBV6-4 and TRBJ2-3; 8 positions agree with TRBD2. The germline V gene encodes CDR1 MRHNA and CDR2 SNTAGT. This CDR3 is 15 amino acids long. The junction had 6 bases not matched to a gene; V was cut back by 4 bases and J by 3 bases. The CDR3 is CASSVSGDGTDTQYF. In DNA form, the CDR3 reads TGTGCCAGCAGTGTTAGCGGGGACGGGACAGATACGCAGTATTTT.

This clonotype was counted only a few times. The chain couples TRBV4-2 to TRBJ1-1; the match to TRBD1 covers 9 bases. There are 14 residues in the CDR3. Germline lookup yields CDR1 LGHNA and CDR2 YNFKEQ. The ends lost 3 bases at V and 4 bases at J; junction bases unmatched: 3. This CDR3 is CASSHTTGGTEAFF. The CDR3 DNA reads as TGTGCCAGCAGCCACACGACAGGGGGCACTGAAGCTTTCTTT.

J is TRBJ2-1 and V is TRBV6-5; D is unresolved. Trimming took 6 bases from V and 7 from J, leaving 13 bases between them. CDR1 and CDR2 (germline): MNHEY, SVGAGI. The CDR3 loop spans 13 amino acids. The CDR3 reads CASRSGFENEQFF. The CDR3 DNA reads TGTGCCAGCAGATCGGGTTTTGAGAATGAGCAGTTCTTC.

There are a few counts of this clonotype. The CDR3 nucleotides are TGTGCCATCAGGCCACCGGGACAGGGAGTCTACGAGCAGTACTTC. Translating it yields CAIRPPGQGVYEQYF. This chain links TRBV10-3 with TRBJ2-7; 9 positions match TRBD1. The germline V gene encodes CDR1 ENHRY and CDR2 SYGVKD. The V and J ends lost 6 bases and 3 bases, in that order; junction bases with no gene match: 9. The CDR3 totals 15 residues.

The chain employs TRBV18 and TRBJ1-5, with D possibly matching TRBD1 (5 bases). Germline lookup yields CDR1 KGHSH and CDR2 LQKENI. The germline V and J ends were trimmed by 2 bases and 7 bases, with 12 bases remaining between them. CDR3 size: 14 residues. CDR3 amino acids: CASSPTGPRQPQHF. The CDR3 bases are TGTGCCAGCTCACCAACAGGCCCACGACAGCCCCAGCATTTT.

This clonotype showed up just a few times. The chain has TRBV2 and TRBJ2-3; D is perhaps TRBD1 (5 bases). CDR3 length: 14 residues. The V end lost 3 bases, the J end lost 2 bases, and 9 bases lay between the germline ends. Germline CDR1 and CDR2: SNHLY and FYNNEI. This CDR3 is CASSEGRLTDTQYF. CDR3 sequence (DNA): TGTGCCAGCAGTGAGGGGCGTCTCACAGATACGCAGTATTTT.

The chain couples TRBV7-6 to TRBJ1-1, with D perhaps matching TRBD1 (6 bases). Trimming removed 2 bases at V and 6 bases at J, with 10 bases between. CDR1 SGHVS and CDR2 FNYEAQ come from the germline V gene. CDR3 length: 13 residues. CDR3 sequence: CASSLRGFSEAFF. Written as DNA, the CDR3 is TGTGCCAGCAGCTTAAGGGGGTTTTCTGAAGCTTTCTTT.

This clonotype was found many times. The chain combines TRBV12-3 or TRBV12-4 with TRBJ2-2; the D is unclear. Deletions cut 1 base from V and 0 bases from J, with 3 bases between. This CDR3 has 14 amino acids. CDR3 DNA sequence: TGTGCCAGCAGTTTAGTCCCGAACACCGGGGAGCTGTTTTTT. Its translation: CASSLVPNTGELFF.

This clonotype was recorded a few times. The chain links TRBV19 to TRBJ1-1; 7 bases align to TRBD1. V lost 6 bases and J lost 4; bases outside the gene matches: 14. This CDR3 is 16 amino acids long. The germline CDR1 and CDR2 sequences are LNHDA and SQIVND (reference sequence). CDR3 sequence (DNA): TGTGCCAGTAGCGGGGACAGAGTACGAGTGATCACTGAAGCTTTCTTT. Amino acids: CASSGDRVRVITEAFF.

About this clonotype itself: One base away lies a much larger clone, so this may be a sequencing read error. This rearrangement joins TRBV29-1 to TRBJ2-3, with D perhaps matching TRBD1 (6 bases). Germline assignment: CDR1 SQVTM and CDR2 ANQGSEA. This CDR3 comprises 14 residues. The CDR3 bases are TGCAGCGTTGATCCGACAGGACTCACAGATACGCATTATTTT. Translating gives CSVDPTGLTDTHYF.